This TCR beta chain was recorded in a study of blood T cell repertoires in COVID-19. This CDR3 is 14 amino acids long. The germline V gene has CDR1 SGHTA and CDR2 FQGTGA. J was trimmed by 9 bases and V by 5 bases; bases with no gene match: 9. Assay used: immunoSEQ multiplex PCR; TCRdb lists only in-frame clones, some missing. Here the sample spans 390,000 or so clones, approximately 92% being singletons. The age range of participants was 18 to 89 years, with residence in 20 to 25 US areas. The chain couples TRBV7-3 to TRBJ2-1; TRBD1 matches at 8 bases. The sample consisted of PBMCs or T cells enriched from blood (not recorded which). The sequence was collected from a man younger than 35 who had recovered from COVID-19. The CDR3 sequence: CASSRGQGVSEQFF. DNA for the CDR3: TGTGCCAGCAGCCGTGGACAGGGAGTCAGTGAGCAGTTCTTC.